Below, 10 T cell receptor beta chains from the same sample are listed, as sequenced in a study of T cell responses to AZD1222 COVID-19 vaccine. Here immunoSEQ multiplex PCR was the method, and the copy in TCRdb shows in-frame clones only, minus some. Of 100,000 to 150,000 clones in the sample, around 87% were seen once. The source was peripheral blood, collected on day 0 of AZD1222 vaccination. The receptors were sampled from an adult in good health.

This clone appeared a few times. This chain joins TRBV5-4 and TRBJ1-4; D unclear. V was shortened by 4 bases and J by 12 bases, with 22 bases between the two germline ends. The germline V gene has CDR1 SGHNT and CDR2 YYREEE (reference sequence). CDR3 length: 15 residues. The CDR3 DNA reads TGTGCCAGCAGCGTCAGTGGGAACTACGACGGGGAACTGTTTTTT. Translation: CASSVSGNYDGELFF.

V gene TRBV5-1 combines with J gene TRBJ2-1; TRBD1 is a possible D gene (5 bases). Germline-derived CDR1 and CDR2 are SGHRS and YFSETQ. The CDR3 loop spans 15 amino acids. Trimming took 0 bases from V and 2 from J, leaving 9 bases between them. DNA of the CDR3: TGCGCCAGCAGCTTGGCCAGGGCCCCCTACAATGAGCAGTTCTTC. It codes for CASSLARAPYNEQFF. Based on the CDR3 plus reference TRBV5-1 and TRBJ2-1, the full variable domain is KAGVTQTPRYLIKTRGQQVTLSCSPISGHRSVSWYQQTPGQGLQFLFEYFSETQRNKGNFPGRFSGRQFSNSRSEMNVSTLELGDSALYLCASSLARAPYNEQFFGPGTRLTVL.

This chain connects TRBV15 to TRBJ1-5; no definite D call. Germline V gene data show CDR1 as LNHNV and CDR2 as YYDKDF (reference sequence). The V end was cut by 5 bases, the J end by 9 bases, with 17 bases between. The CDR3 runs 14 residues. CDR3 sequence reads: CATSPGRGGLPQHF. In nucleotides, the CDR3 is TGTGCCACCAGCCCCGGACGGGGAGGGTTGCCCCAGCATTTT.

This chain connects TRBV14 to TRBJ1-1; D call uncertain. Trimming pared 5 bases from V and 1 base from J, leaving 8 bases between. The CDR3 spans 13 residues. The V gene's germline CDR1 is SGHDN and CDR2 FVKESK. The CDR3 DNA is TGTGCCAGCAGCTACTCAAGGAACACTGAAGCTTTCTTT. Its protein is CASSYSRNTEAFF.

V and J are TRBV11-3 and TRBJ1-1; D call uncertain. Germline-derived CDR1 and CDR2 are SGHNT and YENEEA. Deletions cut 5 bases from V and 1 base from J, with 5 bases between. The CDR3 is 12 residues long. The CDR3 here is CASSRRNTEAFF. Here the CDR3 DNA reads TGTGCCAGCAGCCGAAGGAACACTGAAGCTTTCTTT.

The CDR3 here is CASSLGGAYYEQYF. In DNA, the CDR3 is TGTGCCAGCAGCTTAGGAGGGGCCTACTACGAGCAGTACTTC. The rearrangement joins TRBV7-9 to TRBJ2-7; D could derive from TRBD1 or TRBD2 (5 bases each). The CDR3 has 14 amino acids. Germline loops: CDR1 SEHNR, CDR2 FQNEAQ (reference sequence). V lost 1 base, J lost 3 bases, and 10 bases lay in between.

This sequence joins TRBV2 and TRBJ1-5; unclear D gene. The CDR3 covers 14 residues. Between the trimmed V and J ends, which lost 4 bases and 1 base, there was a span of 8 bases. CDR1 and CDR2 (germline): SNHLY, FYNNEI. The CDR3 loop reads CASSVGLSNQPQHF. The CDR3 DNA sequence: TGTGCCAGCAGTGTTGGTTTGAGCAATCAGCCCCAGCATTTT.

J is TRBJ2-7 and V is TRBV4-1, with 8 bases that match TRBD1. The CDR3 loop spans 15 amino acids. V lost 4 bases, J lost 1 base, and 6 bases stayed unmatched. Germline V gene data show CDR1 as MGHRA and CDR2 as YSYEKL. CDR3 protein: CASSPLTGDSYEQYF. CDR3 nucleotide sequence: TGCGCCAGCAGCCCACTGACAGGGGATTCCTACGAGCAGTACTTC.

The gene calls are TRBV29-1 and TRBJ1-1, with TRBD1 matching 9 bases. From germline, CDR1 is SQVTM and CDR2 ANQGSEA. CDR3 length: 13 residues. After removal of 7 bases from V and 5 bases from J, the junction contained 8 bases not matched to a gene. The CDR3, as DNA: TGCAGCGCACAACAGGGGGCATCTACTGAAGCTTTCTTT. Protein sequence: CSAQQGASTEAFF.

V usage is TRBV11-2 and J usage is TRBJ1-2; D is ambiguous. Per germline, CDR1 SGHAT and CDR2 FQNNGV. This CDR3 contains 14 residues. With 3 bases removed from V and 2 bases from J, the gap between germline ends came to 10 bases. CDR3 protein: CASSLSIPNYGYTF. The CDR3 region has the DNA TGTGCCAGCAGCTTGAGTATACCGAACTATGGCTACACCTTC. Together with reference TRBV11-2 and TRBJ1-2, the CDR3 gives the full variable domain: EAGVAQSPRYKIIEKRQSVAFWCNPISGHATLYWYQQILGQGPKLLIQFQNNGVVDDSQLPKDRFSAERLKGVDSTLKIQPAKLEDSAVYLCASSLSIPNYGYTFGSGTRLTVV.